This T cell receptor beta chain was obtained from a study of blood T cell repertoires in COVID-19. Germline assignment: CDR1 SQVTM and CDR2 ANQGSEA. V was trimmed by 6 bases and J by 8 bases, leaving 16 bases between them. The CDR3 runs 12 residues. Before being deemed recovered, Cohort 3 donors had two negative PCRs, clearance, or symptom resolution. Clones were read by immunoSEQ multiplex PCR, and TCRdb kept only the in-frame ones, dropping some. The sample carries just over 300,000 clones, 86% recorded once. This TCR derives from a man aged 25-40 years who had recovered from COVID-19. V gene TRBV29-1 combines with J gene TRBJ1-2, with TRBD1 as a possible D gene (6 bases). Sequencing was performed on PBMCs or T cells enriched from blood (not recorded which). CDR3 region: CSVQDPQGGYTF. The DNA for the CDR3 is TGCAGCGTCCAGGACCCCCAGGGGGGCTACACCTTC.